A selection of T cell receptor beta chains follows, all from one sample in a study of CD8 T cells in ankylosing spondylitis. MiXCR, applied by TCRdb to the 5' RACE reads, yields one record per CDR3 protein. Of 35,000 to 40,000 distinct CDR3 sequences detected, about 15% appear once; the ten largest clones hold around 45%. The sequencing input was blood. These TCRs come from a male donor with ankylosing spondylitis or in good health (not recorded which). Each CDR3 is given with its conserved first and last residue. The D gene is left open where the match is weak. Clone size is shown for a subset of rows, as once, few, many or a class of expanded clone.

abundance: -; j_gene: TRBJ1-4; v_gene: TRBV5-5; d_gene: -; CDR3aa: CASSFTGNNQKLFF; CDR3nt: TGTGCCAGCAGCTTCACAGGGAATAACCAAAAACTGTTTTTT
abundance: -; j_gene: TRBJ2-1; v_gene: TRBV10-3; d_gene: -; CDR3aa: CAISETGPSYNEQFF; CDR3nt: TGTGCCATCAGTGAGACAGGGCCGTCCTACAATGAGCAGTTCTTC
abundance: -; j_gene: TRBJ2-2; v_gene: TRBV12-3/TRBV12-4; d_gene: -; CDR3aa: CASSLSQGGTGELFF; CDR3nt: TGTGCCAGCAGTTTAAGCCAGGGAGGCACCGGGGAGCTGTTTTTT
abundance: -; j_gene: TRBJ2-6; v_gene: TRBV9; d_gene: -; CDR3aa: CASSVATGLTGANVLTF; CDR3nt: TGTGCCAGCAGCGTAGCTACGGGGTTAACTGGGGCCAACGTCCTGACTTTC
abundance: -; j_gene: TRBJ2-2; v_gene: TRBV27; d_gene: -; CDR3aa: CASSSGTLETGELFF; CDR3nt: TGTGCCAGCAGTTCCGGGACACTCGAGACCGGGGAGCTGTTTTTT
abundance: -; j_gene: TRBJ2-3; v_gene: TRBV5-1; d_gene: -; CDR3aa: CASSLAGARGDTQYF; CDR3nt: TGCGCCAGCAGCTTGGCGGGGGCCAGAGGAGATACGCAGTATTTT
abundance: -; j_gene: TRBJ2-1; v_gene: TRBV28; d_gene: TRBD2; CDR3aa: CATISGRPPYNEQFF; CDR3nt: TGTGCCACCATTAGCGGGAGGCCCCCCTACAATGAGCAGTTCTTC
abundance: -; j_gene: TRBJ2-3; v_gene: TRBV9; d_gene: -; CDR3aa: CASSVGDGRLTDTQYF; CDR3nt: TGTGCCAGCAGCGTAGGAGACGGGAGATTGACAGATACGCAGTATTTT
abundance: -; j_gene: TRBJ2-3; v_gene: TRBV6-5; d_gene: -; CDR3aa: CASSPRQNFAYGQYF; CDR3nt: TGTGCCAGCAGCCCTAGACAGAATTTCGCGTATGGGCAGTATTTT
abundance: few; j_gene: TRBJ2-1; v_gene: TRBV28; d_gene: TRBD2; CDR3aa: CASSSIPGLGSAEQFF; CDR3nt: TGTGCCAGCAGTTCAATACCGGGACTAGGGAGCGCTGAGCAGTTCTTC
abundance: few; j_gene: TRBJ2-2; v_gene: TRBV29-1; d_gene: -; CDR3aa: CSVEATVGELFF; CDR3nt: TGCAGCGTTGAAGCTACGGTCGGGGAGCTGTTTTTT
abundance: few; j_gene: TRBJ2-2; v_gene: TRBV7-2; d_gene: TRBD1; CDR3aa: CASSLAGTGGRTGELFF; CDR3nt: TGTGCCAGCAGCTTAGCGGGGACAGGGGGCAGAACCGGGGAGCTGTTTTTT
abundance: many; j_gene: TRBJ2-7; v_gene: TRBV7-3; d_gene: -; CDR3aa: CASSLSPSSYEQYF; CDR3nt: TGTGCCAGCAGCTTATCGCCTAGCTCCTACGAGCAGTACTTC
abundance: few; j_gene: TRBJ2-1; v_gene: TRBV7-3; d_gene: -; CDR3aa: CASSLAGAFYNEQFF; CDR3nt: TGTGCCAGCAGCTTAGCGGGGGCCTTCTACAATGAGCAGTTCTTC
abundance: -; j_gene: TRBJ2-2; v_gene: TRBV6-1; d_gene: -; CDR3aa: CASSPIGGELFF; CDR3nt: TGTGCCAGCAGTCCCATAGGCGGGGAGCTGTTTTTT
abundance: once; j_gene: TRBJ2-7; v_gene: TRBV4-3; d_gene: -; CDR3aa: CASSQDVHLDEQYF; CDR3nt: TGCGCCAGCAGCCAAGATGTCCATTTGGACGAGCAGTACTTC
abundance: -; j_gene: TRBJ2-3; v_gene: TRBV5-1; d_gene: -; CDR3aa: CASQETDTQYF; CDR3nt: TGCGCCAGCCAAGAAACAGATACGCAGTATTTT
abundance: -; j_gene: TRBJ2-7; v_gene: TRBV28; d_gene: TRBD1; CDR3aa: CASSWRDRASYEQYF; CDR3nt: TGTGCCAGCAGTTGGCGGGACAGGGCTTCCTACGAGCAGTACTTC
abundance: -; j_gene: TRBJ2-2; v_gene: TRBV2; d_gene: -; CDR3aa: CASSVWQTGELFF; CDR3nt: TGTGCCAGCAGTGTATGGCAAACCGGGGAGCTGTTTTTT
abundance: many; j_gene: TRBJ1-5; v_gene: TRBV24-1; d_gene: -; CDR3aa: CATSPSQPQHF; CDR3nt: TGTGCCACCAGTCCTAGCCAGCCCCAGCATTTT
abundance: once; j_gene: TRBJ2-3; v_gene: TRBV7-2; d_gene: -; CDR3aa: CASSLGTGRTDTQYF; CDR3nt: TGTGCCAGCAGCTTAGGTACCGGGCGCACAGATACGCAGTATTTT
abundance: -; j_gene: TRBJ1-1; v_gene: TRBV28; d_gene: -; CDR3aa: CASSSTGFRTEAFF; CDR3nt: TGTGCCAGCAGTTCGACGGGCTTCCGCACTGAAGCTTTCTTT
abundance: -; j_gene: TRBJ1-4; v_gene: TRBV7-2; d_gene: -; CDR3aa: CASSLAAKEKLFF; CDR3nt: TGTGCCAGCAGCTTAGCGGCTAAGGAAAAACTGTTTTTT
abundance: -; j_gene: TRBJ2-1; v_gene: TRBV28; d_gene: -; CDR3aa: CASSLNDRSWFF; CDR3nt: TGTGCCAGCAGTTTAAATGACAGGTCTTGGTTCTTC
abundance: -; j_gene: TRBJ2-1; v_gene: TRBV7-3; d_gene: TRBD2; CDR3aa: CASRAGTSGHNEQFF; CDR3nt: TGTGCCAGCAGGGCCGGGACTAGCGGTCACAATGAGCAGTTCTTC
abundance: -; j_gene: TRBJ2-1; v_gene: TRBV3-1; d_gene: -; CDR3aa: CASSQGRGVQPWNEQFF; CDR3nt: TGTGCCAGCAGCCAAGGGAGGGGGGTCCAACCCTGGAATGAGCAGTTCTTC
abundance: -; j_gene: TRBJ1-1; v_gene: TRBV28; d_gene: -; CDR3aa: CASSLLLDSREAFF; CDR3nt: TGTGCCAGCAGTTTACTCCTGGACTCTCGTGAAGCTTTCTTT
abundance: -; j_gene: TRBJ1-4; v_gene: TRBV6-2/TRBV6-3; d_gene: -; CDR3aa: CASSSGGNEKLFF; CDR3nt: TGTGCCAGCAGTTCCGGTGGAAATGAAAAACTGTTTTTT
abundance: -; j_gene: TRBJ2-1; v_gene: TRBV9; d_gene: TRBD2; CDR3aa: CASSSTGGPRGMQFF; CDR3nt: TGTGCCAGCAGCTCCACGGGAGGGCCAAGGGGTATGCAGTTCTTC
abundance: -; j_gene: TRBJ1-1; v_gene: TRBV28; d_gene: TRBD1; CDR3aa: CASSPGTGGYTEAFF; CDR3nt: TGTGCCAGCAGTCCAGGGACAGGGGGATACACTGAAGCTTTCTTT
abundance: many; j_gene: TRBJ1-2; v_gene: TRBV28; d_gene: -; CDR3aa: CAAGTPNYGYTF; CDR3nt: TGTGCCGCAGGGACACCTAACTATGGCTACACCTTC
abundance: few; j_gene: TRBJ2-4; v_gene: TRBV7-2; d_gene: -; CDR3aa: CASSSRDPEDLNIQYF; CDR3nt: TGTGCCAGCAGCTCGCGGGACCCCGAGGACTTAAACATTCAGTACTTC
abundance: -; j_gene: TRBJ1-1; v_gene: TRBV29-1; d_gene: TRBD1; CDR3aa: CSVDQQGLNTEAFF; CDR3nt: TGCAGCGTTGATCAACAGGGGCTGAACACTGAAGCTTTCTTT
abundance: -; j_gene: TRBJ1-2; v_gene: TRBV28; d_gene: TRBD1; CDR3aa: CASRPFTGVFTF; CDR3nt: TGTGCCAGCAGGCCCTTCACAGGGGTATTCACCTTC
abundance: -; j_gene: TRBJ2-2; v_gene: TRBV7-2; d_gene: TRBD2; CDR3aa: CASSPFTSGVTGELFF; CDR3nt: TGTGCCAGCAGCCCGTTTACTAGCGGGGTCACCGGGGAGCTGTTTTTT
abundance: once; j_gene: TRBJ2-1; v_gene: TRBV19; d_gene: -; CDR3aa: CASSLHGRGLYEQFF; CDR3nt: TGTGCCAGTAGTCTCCACGGGAGAGGGTTATATGAGCAGTTCTTC
abundance: few; j_gene: TRBJ2-2; v_gene: TRBV7-3; d_gene: TRBD2; CDR3aa: CASTRRAGAPGTGELFF; CDR3nt: TGTGCCAGCACCCGGAGGGCGGGAGCCCCGGGCACCGGGGAGCTGTTTTTT
abundance: medium-sized; j_gene: TRBJ2-3; v_gene: TRBV4-1; d_gene: TRBD2; CDR3aa: CASSQDPTSGISTDTQYF; CDR3nt: TGCGCCAGCAGCCAAGATCCGACTAGCGGGATTAGCACAGATACGCAGTATTTT
abundance: few; j_gene: TRBJ2-1; v_gene: TRBV29-1; d_gene: -; CDR3aa: CSARPGSNEQFF; CDR3nt: TGCAGCGCGCGCCCAGGGAGCAATGAGCAGTTCTTC
abundance: -; j_gene: TRBJ2-1; v_gene: TRBV4-3; d_gene: -; CDR3aa: CASSQDSWGARYNEQFF; CDR3nt: TGCGCCAGCAGCCAAGATTCCTGGGGGGCCCGGTACAATGAGCAGTTCTTC
abundance: -; j_gene: TRBJ2-2; v_gene: TRBV5-1; d_gene: TRBD2; CDR3aa: CASSSLAGPRTGELFF; CDR3nt: TGCGCCAGCAGCTCGCTAGCGGGGCCTAGGACCGGGGAGCTGTTTTTT
abundance: few; j_gene: TRBJ2-2; v_gene: TRBV5-1; d_gene: -; CDR3aa: CASSLRGSGELFF; CDR3nt: TGCGCCAGCAGCTTGCGGGGTTCCGGGGAGCTGTTTTTT
abundance: -; j_gene: TRBJ1-1; v_gene: TRBV12-3/TRBV12-4; d_gene: -; CDR3aa: CASILGGETTEAFF; CDR3nt: TGTGCCAGTATTCTTGGAGGGGAGACCACTGAAGCTTTCTTT
abundance: -; j_gene: TRBJ2-1; v_gene: TRBV9; d_gene: TRBD2; CDR3aa: CASRSGTSGNEQFF; CDR3nt: TGTGCCAGCCGTTCCGGGACTAGCGGCAATGAGCAGTTCTTC
abundance: many; j_gene: TRBJ2-5; v_gene: TRBV6-5; d_gene: TRBD1; CDR3aa: CASGYPTGQGGQTQYF; CDR3nt: TGTGCCAGCGGTTACCCCACCGGACAGGGCGGTCAGACCCAGTACTTC
abundance: -; j_gene: TRBJ2-1; v_gene: TRBV29-1; d_gene: TRBD2; CDR3aa: CSGGESYNEQFF; CDR3nt: TGTTCGGGAGGGGAATCCTACAATGAGCAGTTCTTC
abundance: -; j_gene: TRBJ2-3; v_gene: TRBV3-1; d_gene: -; CDR3aa: CASSQGVRVEDTQYF; CDR3nt: TGTGCCAGCAGCCAAGGTGTCAGGGTGGAAGATACGCAGTATTTT
abundance: few; j_gene: TRBJ2-7; v_gene: TRBV20-1; d_gene: -; CDR3aa: CSAGGGRAYEQYF; CDR3nt: TGCAGTGCTGGTGGGGGCAGGGCCTACGAGCAGTACTTC
abundance: many; j_gene: TRBJ1-4; v_gene: TRBV5-4; d_gene: TRBD1; CDR3aa: CASSQTGSNEKLFF; CDR3nt: TGTGCCAGCAGCCAGACAGGGTCTAATGAAAAACTGTTTTTT
abundance: few; j_gene: TRBJ1-1; v_gene: TRBV5-1; d_gene: -; CDR3aa: CASSLGYRNTEAFF; CDR3nt: TGCGCCAGCAGCTTGGGGTATAGGAACACTGAAGCTTTCTTT
abundance: few; j_gene: TRBJ1-1; v_gene: TRBV7-9; d_gene: -; CDR3aa: CASSLQGPTGNTEAFF; CDR3nt: TGTGCCAGCAGCTTACAGGGACCGACAGGGAACACTGAAGCTTTCTTT
abundance: few; j_gene: TRBJ2-2; v_gene: TRBV5-1; d_gene: TRBD1; CDR3aa: CASSPGTDHGELFF; CDR3nt: TGCGCCAGCAGCCCGGGGACAGATCACGGGGAGCTGTTTTTT
abundance: few; j_gene: TRBJ1-4; v_gene: TRBV18; d_gene: -; CDR3aa: CASSEGEKLFF; CDR3nt: TGTGCCAGCTCAGAAGGTGAAAAACTGTTTTTT
abundance: few; j_gene: TRBJ1-2; v_gene: TRBV12-3/TRBV12-4; d_gene: -; CDR3aa: CASSFGRHGYTF; CDR3nt: TGTGCCAGCAGTTTTGGGAGGCATGGCTACACCTTC
abundance: once; j_gene: TRBJ1-5; v_gene: TRBV5-5; d_gene: -; CDR3aa: CASSLKAGREQPQHF; CDR3nt: TGTGCCAGCAGCTTGAAGGCAGGGAGGGAGCAGCCCCAGCATTTT
abundance: few; j_gene: TRBJ2-7; v_gene: TRBV15; d_gene: TRBD2; CDR3aa: CATSREGGSGYEQYF; CDR3nt: TGTGCCACCAGCAGAGAGGGGGGGAGTGGGTACGAGCAGTACTTC
abundance: -; j_gene: TRBJ2-1; v_gene: TRBV28; d_gene: TRBD2; CDR3aa: CASSWGGLAGSSPYNEQFF; CDR3nt: TGTGCCAGCAGCTGGGGGGGACTAGCGGGATCTTCCCCCTACAATGAGCAGTTCTTC
abundance: few; j_gene: TRBJ2-1; v_gene: TRBV29-1; d_gene: TRBD2; CDR3aa: CSVVPGGAYNNEQFF; CDR3nt: TGCAGCGTAGTCCCGGGGGGGGCTTATAACAATGAGCAGTTCTTC